This paragraph covers one TCR beta chain sequence. Germline assignment: CDR1 LGHNA and CDR2 YSLEER. V lost 0 bases to trimming and J lost 7 bases; unmatched junction nucleotides: 10. The CDR3 spans 19 residues. These data belong to a study of blood T cell repertoires in COVID-19. Under the authors' procedure: Reference gene primer amplification gave nucleated cell count estimates. The repertoire was sequenced with immunoSEQ multiplex PCR; TCRdb's copy has only in-frame clones and lacks some. The D gene and trimming were derived from the DNA, and the V and J assignments and clone size from that table. The sample yields 130,000 to 150,000 clones, around 85% seen once.

Sequenced input: peripheral blood. The TCR originated in an older woman with COVID-19, enrolled during active disease. The rearrangement joins TRBV4-3 to TRBJ2-2, with 14 positions matching TRBD2. The CDR3 sequence: CASSQETSGGAGKFGELFF. The DNA of the CDR3 is TGCGCCAGCAGCCAAGAGACTAGCGGGGGGGCCGGGAAGTTCGGGGAGCTGTTTTTT.